This T cell receptor (beta chain) derives from a study of blood T cell repertoires in COVID-19. Study as a whole: In each case, the material was cDNA or gDNA derived from T cells, B-cell-depleted T cells, or PBMCs.

Germline loops: CDR1 MGHRA, CDR2 YSYEKL. CDR3 length: 18 amino acids. Trimming shortened V by 4 bases and J by 0 bases, and 19 bases separated the two germline ends. Authors' data handling: It was from reference gene primer amplification that nucleated cell counts were estimated. Produced via immunoSEQ multiplex PCR; TCRdb's table is partial and in-frame only. The V and J calls and clone size were taken over from that table, and D and trimming were inferred from the DNA. Of over 200,000 clones in the sample, about 90% were seen once. This clone occurred a few times. The rearrangement links TRBV4-1 to TRBJ1-3; D is possibly TRBD1 (5 bases). The sequencing input was peripheral blood. The receptor's source is a man in his forties with active or convalescent COVID-19. The CDR3 nucleotides read TGCGCCAGCAGCCCATCGAAAGGAGGGGCCCTCTCTGGAAACACCATATATTTT. Its protein is CASSPSKGGALSGNTIYF.